Listed below are T cell receptor beta chains from one sample, sequenced in a study of blood T cell repertoires in COVID-19. Repertoires were generated with immunoSEQ multiplex PCR, while TCRdb's copy carries only in-frame clones and drops some. There are roughly 400,000 clones in the sample; about 87% occur only once, and about 2.5% lies in the top ten. Sequenced sample: peripheral blood. The receptors shown here come from a woman between 55 and 75 years old with COVID-19, enrolled during active disease. Each CDR3 is given with its conserved first and last residue. D genes are given only for firm matches. Clone sizes are given selectively: once, few, many, or a class where the clone is expanded.

TRBV6-6	TRBJ1-5	TRBD1	few	13	TGTGCCAGCAGTTCCGGACAGGACTGGACCCAGCATTTT	CASSSGQDWTQHF
TRBV19	TRBJ2-5	TRBD2	NA	17	TGTGCCAGTAAGGGCGGAGCTAGCGGGGGGGCCGTAGAGACCCAGTACTTC	CASKGGASGGAVETQYF
TRBV30	TRBJ1-1	TRBD1	NA	17	TGTGCCTGGAGTCACCGGGACAGGGGGCGCATAAAGGGTGAAGCTTTCTTT	CAWSHRDRGRIKGEAFF
TRBV28	TRBJ2-7	TRBD2	NA	16	TGTGCCAGCAGTGCCCTCGGGCCGGGGGGGCGGTACGAGCAGTACTTC	CASSALGPGGRYEQYF
TRBV5-5	TRBJ2-7	NA	NA	13	TGTGCCAGCAGCTTTATGGGGGCTGACGAGCAGTACTTC	CASSFMGADEQYF
TRBV12-3/TRBV12-4	TRBJ1-1	NA	NA	13	TGTGCCAGCAGTTTAAACCCCCGTAGTGAAGCTTTCTTT	CASSLNPRSEAFF
TRBV20-1	TRBJ2-7	NA	NA	11	TGCAGTGCTAAGAGGTCGGCCGAGCAGTACTTC	CSAKRSAEQYF
TRBV12-2	TRBJ2-7	NA	NA	16	TGTGCAAGTCTAGGACAGGGGTCCCCTTCCTACTACGAGCAGTACTTC	CASLGQGSPSYYEQYF
TRBV14	TRBJ1-2	NA	NA	14	TGTGCCAGCAGCCGTCAGTCCGGGAACTATGGCTACACCTTC	CASSRQSGNYGYTF
TRBV11-2	TRBJ1-4	TRBD1	NA	16	TGTGCCAGCAGCCCAATCCCGACAGGGCTAAATGAAAAACTGTTTTTT	CASSPIPTGLNEKLFF
TRBV27	TRBJ1-2	TRBD1	NA	14	TGTGCCAGCAGAAGACCGGGACAGGTGTATGGCTACACCTTC	CASRRPGQVYGYTF
TRBV11-3	TRBJ2-7	NA	NA	13	TGTGCCAGCAGCCAGGAGCAGGGCTACGAGCAGTACTTC	CASSQEQGYEQYF
TRBV10-3	TRBJ2-3	NA	NA	15	TGTGCCATCAGTGAAAGAGACAGGAGCACAGATACGCAGTATTTT	CAISERDRSTDTQYF
TRBV30	TRBJ1-2	NA	NA	15	TGTGCCTGGAGTCGGGGGGGCGGCCTTAACTATGGCTACACCTTC	CAWSRGGGLNYGYTF
TRBV4-2	TRBJ2-5	TRBD2	NA	17	TGTGCCAGCAGCCAAGATAGGCGTCTAGCGGGGGGAGAGACCCAGTACTTC	CASSQDRRLAGGETQYF
TRBV2	TRBJ1-4	NA	NA	14	TGTGCCAGCAGAGTGGAGGCAACTAATGAAAAACTGTTTTTT	CASRVEATNEKLFF
TRBV5-1	TRBJ1-1	NA	NA	17	TGCGCCAGCAGCTTGGCCGGGGGGATGGGGCGAGATACTGAAGCTTTCTTT	CASSLAGGMGRDTEAFF